Below are 32 T cell receptor beta chains sequenced from a single sample in a study of human T cells and chemical hapten exposure. TCRdb reanalysed the RACE reads using MiXCR and keeps one entry per CDR3 protein. This table holds 69,000 or so distinct CDR3 sequences, under 13% found once. Time point meaning: patch test 2, 6 weeks after DPC sensitization. Treatment indicated: therapeutic diphenylcyclopropenone sensitization with weekly scalp DPC. The sample here was whole blood, taken in connection with sensitization to the hapten diphenylcyclopropenone (DPC). The receptor source for this set is a woman aged 50 to 60 with alopecia areata. Some clones in this sample may be carry-over from other donors' samples.

In its sample, this clonotype was seen a few times. The J gene is TRBJ2-3, the V gene TRBV9; 10 bases map to TRBD2. Losses at the gene ends were 4 bases for V and 5 bases for J; bases not matched to a gene: 10. Per germline, CDR1 SGDLS and CDR2 YYNGEE. There are 16 residues in the CDR3. CDR3 sequence reads: CASSPLAGAGEDTQYF. The CDR3 DNA is TGTGCCAGCAGCCCTCTAGCGGGAGCTGGTGAAGATACGCAGTATTTT. The entire variable domain, with the rest obtained from reference TRBV9 and TRBJ2-3, is as follows: DSGVTQTPKHLITATGQRVTLRCSPRSGDLSVYWYQQSLDQGLQFLIQYYNGEERAKGNILERFSAQQFPDLHSELNLSSLELGDSALYFCASSPLAGAGEDTQYFGPGTRLTVL.

This clonotype was seen many times. The rearrangement links TRBV4-2 to TRBJ2-2; D is possibly TRBD2 (6 bases). Germline CDR1 is LGHNA and CDR2 is YNFKEQ. Trimming stripped 0 bases from V and 0 bases from J, with 11 bases between. This CDR3 is 17 amino acids long. CDR3 nucleotides: TGTGCCAGCAGCCAAGACTTCACGGGGGCGAACACCGGGGAGCTGTTTTTT. It specifies CASSQDFTGANTGELFF.

In its sample, this clonotype was seen many times. The V gene is TRBV7-9, the J gene TRBJ1-2; D gene uncertain. CDR3 length equals 14 residues. From germline, CDR1 is SEHNR and CDR2 FQNEAQ (reference sequence). Trimming removed 6 bases from V and 8 bases from J, with 19 bases in between. For the CDR3, the DNA is TGTGCCAGCAGAAGAAGCCACCGAGAGCCAGGCTACACCTTC. Residues: CASRRSHREPGYTF.

The gene calls are TRBV7-3 and TRBJ1-2; D call uncertain. This CDR3 spans 13 amino acids. The germline CDR1 and CDR2 sequences are SGHTA and FQGTGA. Trimming shortened V by 2 bases and J by 5 bases, and 9 bases separated the two germline ends. Here the CDR3 DNA reads TGTGCCAGCAGCTTAGAAAATTGGTATGGCTACACCTTC. This codes for CASSLENWYGYTF. Using reference TRBV7-3 and TRBJ1-2 for the parts outside the CDR3, the full variable domain is GAGVSQTPSNKVTEKGKYVELRCDPISGHTALYWYRQSLGQGPEFLIYFQGTGAADDSGLPNDRFFAVRPEGSVSTLKIQRTERGDSAVYLCASSLENWYGYTFGSGTRLTVV.

In its sample, this clonotype was seen many times. The genes are TRBV6-5 and TRBJ1-5; TRBD1 matches at 7 bases. From germline, CDR1 is MNHEY and CDR2 SVGAGI. CDR3 size: 16 residues. Unmatched junction bases numbered 7, after V lost 5 bases and J lost 0 bases. CDR3 region: CASSQAGGFSNQPQHF. Here the CDR3 DNA reads TGTGCCAGCAGTCAGGCAGGGGGATTTAGCAATCAGCCCCAGCATTTT.

This clonotype has ten or more counts. The chain combines TRBV5-6 with TRBJ2-5; D unresolved. Trimming cost V 1 base and J 4 bases, with 8 bases left between them. The CDR3 sequence is 13 residues long. The germline V gene has CDR1 SGHDT and CDR2 YYEEEE. The CDR3, as DNA: TGTGCCAGCAGCTTGCCAGTCGGAGAGACCCAGTACTTC. This sequence encodes CASSLPVGETQYF.

This clonotype was counted at least ten times. J is TRBJ1-1 and V is TRBV11-2, with D tentatively TRBD1 (5 bases). Germline V gene sequence: CDR1 SGHAT, CDR2 FQNNGV. The CDR3 is made up of 13 amino acids. V gave up 8 bases and J gave up 5 bases, with 15 bases separating them. The CDR3 DNA sequence: TGTGCCAGCCGAACCAGGGTTCGGACTGAAGCTTTCTTT. This codes for CASRTRVRTEAFF.

V gene TRBV19 combines with J gene TRBJ1-5, with TRBD1 matching over 7 bases. The CDR3 sequence is 14 residues long. The V gene end was trimmed by 2 bases and the J gene end by 7 bases; junction bases not matched to a gene: 5. Germline V gene sequence: CDR1 LNHDA, CDR2 SQIVND (reference sequence). The CDR3 DNA is TGTGCCAGTAGTATAATCGACAGGGCGCAGCCCCAGCATTTT. Translating it yields CASSIIDRAQPQHF.

The chain recombines TRBV20-1 with TRBJ2-4; maybe TRBD2 (5 bases). CDR3 size: 15 residues. Germline V gives CDR1 DFQATT, CDR2 SNEGSKA (reference sequence). V was pared by 5 bases and J by 1 base, with 15 bases between. The CDR3: CSAVYGMLAKNIQYF. The CDR3 DNA is TGCAGTGCTGTCTACGGGATGCTGGCCAAAAACATTCAGTACTTC.

Points on this clonotype: A junction boundary mismatches the germline segment, possibly from a read error. The CDR3 nucleotides are TGCAGCGTTGAGTCTCAAAACCAAAGAGTTCAATTC. Translated, it gives CSVESQNQRVQF. The chain couples TRBV29-1 to TRBJ2-7; D uncertain. CDR1 is SQVTM, CDR2 ANQGSEA, per germline. This CDR3 contains 12 residues.

This clonotype was counted ten times or more. V gene TRBV4-2 combines with J gene TRBJ2-7, with D perhaps TRBD1 (5 bases). V lost 0 bases to trimming and J lost 3 bases, with 12 bases between them. CDR1 is LGHNA, CDR2 YNFKEQ, per germline. CDR3 length equals 15 residues. CDR3 nucleotide sequence: TGTGCCAGCAGCCAAGAGCCCCGGACAAACTACGAGCAGTACTTC. Protein sequence: CASSQEPRTNYEQYF.

This clonotype has more than one count but fewer than ten. This sequence joins TRBV6-6 and TRBJ2-1; 8 bases match TRBD1. The CDR3 length is 18 residues. Germline V gene sequence: CDR1 MNHNY, CDR2 SVGAGI (reference sequence). V lost 0 bases and J lost 8; bases outside the gene matches: 15. CDR3 sequence reads: CASSYSHHRDRSIHEQFF. Here the CDR3 DNA reads TGTGCCAGCAGTTACTCTCACCACCGGGACAGGAGTATCCATGAGCAGTTCTTC.

This clonotype was detected only a few times. The chain uses TRBV27 and TRBJ1-1; TRBD1 is a possible D gene (6 bases). Germline V gives CDR1 MNHEY, CDR2 SMNVEV (reference sequence). V lost 3 bases and J 3 bases, leaving 11 bases between the germline ends. The CDR3 spans 14 residues. CDR3 region: CASSLGGAHTEAFF. For the CDR3, the DNA is TGTGCCAGCAGTTTGGGGGGGGCCCACACTGAAGCTTTCTTT.

In this sample, this clonotype turned up a few times. The chain carries TRBV12-3 or TRBV12-4 and TRBJ1-5; D is unresolved. V lost 6 bases and J lost 0, with 15 bases in between. This CDR3 is 16 amino acids long. As DNA, the CDR3 is TGTGCCAGCAGCAATAATGGCCCTTATAGCAATCAGCCCCAGCATTTT. It codes for CASSNNGPYSNQPQHF.

At least ten counts were recorded for this clonotype. The chain employs TRBV2 and TRBJ1-1, with TRBD1 matching over 7 bases. Trimming took 10 bases from V and 0 from J; bases not matched to a gene: 17. This CDR3 has 17 residues. CDR1 and CDR2 from the germline V gene are SNHLY and FYNNEI. CDR3 nucleotides: TGTGCCACCTCCTCCCCGGACAGGAGCTTTATGAACACTGAAGCTTTCTTT. Its protein product is CATSSPDRSFMNTEAFF. The entire variable domain, with the rest obtained from reference TRBV2 and TRBJ1-1, is as follows: EPEVTQTPSHQVTQMGQEVILRCVPISNHLYFYWYRQILGQKVEFLVSFYNNEISEKSEIFDDQFSVERPDGSNFTLKIRSTKLEDSAMYFCATSSPDRSFMNTEAFFGQGTRLTVV.

V gene TRBV7-6 combines with J gene TRBJ2-5; weak D call: TRBD2 (6 bases). Germline V gives CDR1 SGHVS, CDR2 FNYEAQ. The germline V and J ends were trimmed by 7 bases and 5 bases, with 20 bases remaining between them. The CDR3 consists of 15 residues. CDR3 in amino acids: CASTAGYSRRETQYF. DNA for the CDR3: TGTGCCAGCACCGCGGGGTACAGTCGGAGGGAGACCCAGTACTTC. The entire variable domain, with the rest obtained from reference TRBV7-6 and TRBJ2-5, is as follows: GAGVSQSPRYKVTKRGQDVALRCDPISGHVSLYWYRQALGQGPEFLTYFNYEAQQDKSGLPNDRFSAERPEGSISTLTIQRTEQRDSAMYRCASTAGYSRRETQYFGPGTRLLVL.

This clonotype was recorded many times. The gene calls are TRBV14 and TRBJ2-3; 8 nucleotides line up with TRBD1. The CDR3 is 15 residues long. Per germline, CDR1 SGHDN and CDR2 FVKESK. V lost 0 bases to trimming and J lost 3 bases; unmatched junction nucleotides: 2. CDR3 in amino acids: CASSQEGQGTDTQYF. The CDR3 DNA sequence: TGTGCCAGCAGCCAAGAAGGACAGGGTACAGATACGCAGTATTTT.

This clonotype was detected ten times or more. In DNA form, the CDR3 reads TGTGCCAGCAGTGAGCAGATTAACTATGGCTACACCTTC. It codes for CASSEQINYGYTF. The rearrangement links TRBV2 to TRBJ1-2; D gene unclear. Germline CDR1 is SNHLY and CDR2 is FYNNEI. The CDR3 runs 13 residues. V was shortened by 3 bases and J by 1 base, with 6 bases between the two germline ends.

This clonotype was observed at least ten times. V and J are TRBV12-3 or TRBV12-4 and TRBJ1-2, with TRBD1 identical over 7 bases. The CDR3 sequence is 13 residues long. V gave up 6 bases and J gave up 6 bases; unmatched junction bases: 7. CDR3 residues: CASRPTGVHGYTF. The CDR3, as DNA: TGTGCCAGCAGGCCTACAGGGGTTCATGGCTACACCTTC.

Within the sample, this clonotype is medium-sized. The J gene is TRBJ1-4, the V gene TRBV6-5, with D possibly matching TRBD1 (5 bases). In germline, CDR1 is MNHEY, CDR2 SVGAGI. This CDR3 region has 15 residues. V lost 0 bases and J 8 bases, leaving 13 bases between the germline ends. CDR3 bases: TGTGCCAGCAGTTACTCTCAGGGCCTTAAAGAAAAACTGTTTTTT. The encoded protein is CASSYSQGLKEKLFF.

The chain links TRBV5-1 to TRBJ2-1; D remains ambiguous. Per the germline V gene, CDR1 is SGHRS and CDR2 is YFSETQ. The germline V and J ends were trimmed by 0 bases and 0 bases, with 10 bases remaining between them. The CDR3 consists of 16 residues. CDR3 protein: CASSLAEPISYNEQFF. The CDR3 DNA follows: TGCGCCAGCAGCTTGGCGGAGCCCATCTCCTACAATGAGCAGTTCTTC.

In this sample, this clonotype turned up a few times. This chain joins TRBV30 and TRBJ2-1, with D tentatively TRBD2 (6 bases). The V end lost 2 bases, the J end lost 9 bases, and 8 bases lay between the germline ends. The CDR3 runs to 11 residues. Germline V lookup: CDR1 GTSNPN, CDR2 SVGIG (reference sequence). The CDR3 nucleotides are TGTGCCTGGAGTAGGGAGGTTGAGCAGTTCTTC. Its translation: CAWSREVEQFF.

The chain has TRBV27 and TRBJ1-2; 8 positions match TRBD1. CDR1 and CDR2 (germline): MNHEY, SMNVEV (reference sequence). The trim removed 6 bases at V and 6 bases at J, leaving 21 bases unmatched. This CDR3 comprises 18 residues. Here the CDR3 reads CASSRSHRGSQGANGYTF. The DNA for the CDR3 is TGTGCCAGCAGCCGAAGCCACAGGGGATCTCAGGGGGCGAATGGCTACACCTTC.

This clonotype was observed at least ten times. This chain joins TRBV10-1 and TRBJ2-7, with 16 positions matching TRBD2. This CDR3 comprises 18 residues. V dropped 6 bases and J dropped 0; count of bases not matched to a gene: 8. Germline V lookup: CDR1 WNHNN, CDR2 SYGVQD (reference sequence). This CDR3 reads CASRTGLAGGFYSYEQYF. The DNA of the CDR3 is TGCGCCAGCAGAACGGGACTAGCGGGAGGGTTTTACTCCTACGAGCAGTACTTC.

V gene TRBV3-1 combines with J gene TRBJ2-1; 9 nucleotides align to TRBD2. The ends lost 8 bases at V and 9 bases at J; junction bases unmatched: 8. The CDR3 covers 13 residues. Germline assignment: CDR1 LGHDT and CDR2 YNNKEL (reference sequence). The CDR3 DNA follows: TGTGCCAGCTCGGATAGCGGGAGAGGTGAGCAGTTCTTC. This codes for CASSDSGRGEQFF.

This clonotype was counted at least ten times. This chain uses TRBV6-2 or TRBV6-3 with TRBJ2-7, with D possibly matching TRBD1 (6 bases). This CDR3 region has 13 residues. The V gene lost 5 bases and the J gene lost 2 bases, with 10 bases spanning the gap. The germline V gene has CDR1 MNHEY and CDR2 SVGEGT. The chain's CDR3 is CASSPGQTYEQYF. For the CDR3, the DNA is TGTGCCAGCAGTCCCGGACAGACCTACGAGCAGTACTTC.

The chain has TRBV12-3 or TRBV12-4 and TRBJ2-1; 10 nucleotides agree with TRBD2. The trim removed 1 base at V and 4 bases at J, leaving 16 bases unmatched. The CDR3 is made up of 20 amino acids. The CDR3 nucleotides read TGTGCCAGCAGTTTAGTCTCTAGCGGGAGCCCCCTTGACCTATACAATGAGCAGTTCTTC. Its protein product is CASSLVSSGSPLDLYNEQFF.

This clonotype was counted ten times or more. The rearrangement links TRBV14 to TRBJ2-1, with 11 bases fitting TRBD2. Germline V lookup: CDR1 SGHDN, CDR2 FVKESK. Trimming cost V 3 bases and J 8 bases; bases outside gene matches: 12. The CDR3 runs 17 residues. The CDR3 DNA reads as TGTGCCAGCAGCCAGAAACTAGCGGGAGTATTAAAGGATGAGCAGTTCTTC. Protein: CASSQKLAGVLKDEQFF. The full variable domain, in which reference TRBV14 and TRBJ2-1 provide the parts outside the CDR3, is EAGVTQFPSHSVIEKGQTVTLRCDPISGHDNLYWYRRVMGKEIKFLLHFVKESKQDESGMPNNRFLAERTGGTYSTLKVQPAELEDSGVYFCASSQKLAGVLKDEQFFGPGTRLTVL.

Here the CDR3 reads CASSLPGGGVGANEQFF. The CDR3 DNA sequence: TGTGCCAGCAGCTTACCGGGAGGAGGTGTTGGGGCCAATGAGCAGTTCTTC. The rearrangement links TRBV11-2 to TRBJ2-1; 7 nucleotides agree with TRBD2. This CDR3 is built from 17 residues. J was trimmed by 6 bases and V by 2 bases; bases with no gene match: 13. Germline V CDR1 and CDR2: SGHAT, FQNNGV.

The V gene is TRBV6-5, the J gene TRBJ2-2; TRBD1 matches 10 bases. V lost 7 bases and J lost 5; bases outside the gene matches: 10. The CDR3 sequence is 16 residues long. Germline CDR1 reads MNHEY; CDR2 reads SVGAGI. The CDR3 spells CASTGWGTGATGELFF. The DNA of the CDR3 is TGTGCCAGCACCGGGTGGGGGACAGGGGCTACCGGGGAGCTGTTTTTT.

This clonotype showed up many times. V and J are TRBV19 and TRBJ1-1, with D possibly being TRBD1 (5 bases). The ends were cut back, 7 bases at V and 8 bases at J, with 17 bases in the middle. Germline CDR1 LNHDA, CDR2 SQIVND (reference sequence). This CDR3 comprises 13 residues. Written as DNA, the CDR3 is TGTGCCAGTACTCCAAACCGGGACTTAGAAGCTTTCTTT. This gives the protein CASTPNRDLEAFF.

This clonotype has ten or more counts. The V and J genes are TRBV7-6 and TRBJ2-7, with TRBD2 as a possible D gene (5 bases). This CDR3 region has 15 residues. Trimming took off 1 base at V and 4 bases at J, with 14 bases between the two ends. The germline V gene has CDR1 SGHVS and CDR2 FNYEAQ. CDR3 residues: CASSLELGSGYEQYF. In DNA, the CDR3 is TGTGCCAGCAGCTTAGAACTGGGGTCGGGATACGAGCAGTACTTC.